Following are 21 T cell receptor beta chains from one sample sequenced in a study of T cells in Graves' hyperthyroidism and ophthalmopathy (dated by TCRdb to between 2017 and 2020). Receptor libraries were prepared by multiplex PCR. Sequencer: Illumina HiSeq 2000. TCR beta CDR3 regions were amplified from RNA transcripts. A first-round RT-PCR of the TCR CDR3 used the HTBI primer set with the Qiagen OneStep RT-PCR kit. TCRdb ran its own pipeline on the public reads, namely fastp trimming at Q25 and MiXCR clone calling, and kept in-frame beta chains. For every CDR3 protein sequence, its rows merge into one entry that carries the most common genes and DNA. The sample records hundreds of thousands of distinct CDR3 sequences, 30% to 40% of which are singletons. Of the sample, less than 35% is held by the ten largest clones. What was sequenced was blood. These receptors originate from a woman between 35 and 50 years old with Graves' hyperthyroidism.

The sample holds one count of this clonotype. This chain joins TRBV29-1 and TRBJ2-7; 7 nucleotides align to TRBD1. The CDR3 totals 12 residues. Trimming at V came to 6 bases and at J to 5 bases, leaving 7 bases not matched to a gene. The germline gives CDR1 SQVTM, CDR2 ANQGSEA. DNA of the CDR3: TGCAGCGTCACGACAGGGTTTAACGAGCAGTACTTC. This sequence encodes CSVTTGFNEQYF.

This clonotype was observed a few times. The chain is built from TRBV19 and TRBJ1-5, with D tentatively TRBD1 (6 bases). Trimming took off 7 bases at V and 3 bases at J, with 16 bases between the two ends. Germline CDR1 is LNHDA and CDR2 is SQIVND (reference sequence). This CDR3 contains 15 residues. The CDR3 protein is CASITRGSLNQPQHF. In nucleotides, the CDR3 is TGTGCCAGTATCACCAGGGGATCTCTCAATCAGCCCCAGCATTTT.

This clonotype was recorded a few times. The genes are TRBV12-3 or TRBV12-4 and TRBJ1-5; maybe TRBD1 (5 bases). Trimming cost V 6 bases and J 4 bases, with 13 bases left between them. CDR3 length: 14 amino acids. The DNA of the CDR3 is TGTGCCAGCAGGGAGGGACCGAATAATCAGCCCCAGCATTTT. Translation: CASREGPNNQPQHF.

The chain combines TRBV29-1 with TRBJ2-7, with 9 nucleotides matching TRBD1. CDR3 length equals 13 residues. Germline loops: CDR1 SQVTM, CDR2 ANQGSEA. V gave up 7 bases and J gave up 6 bases; unmatched junction bases: 10. The CDR3: CSAEGTGHLEQYF. The CDR3 DNA sequence: TGCAGCGCAGAAGGGACAGGGCATCTCGAGCAGTACTTC.

This clonotype was seen ten or more times. The chain is built from TRBV19 and TRBJ1-5; 7 bases line up with TRBD1. Germline CDR1 reads LNHDA; CDR2 reads SQIVND (reference sequence). V lost 2 bases, J lost 1 base, and 5 bases stayed unmatched. CDR3 length equals 16 residues. This CDR3 is CASSISGTVSNQPQHF. The CDR3 DNA sequence: TGTGCCAGTAGTATATCTGGGACAGTAAGCAATCAGCCCCAGCATTTT. The entire variable domain, with the rest obtained from reference TRBV19 and TRBJ1-5, is as follows: DGGITQSPKYLFRKEGQNVTLSCEQNLNHDAMYWYRQDPGQGLRLIYYSQIVNDFQKGDIAEGYSVSREKKESFPLTVTSAQKNPTAFYLCASSISGTVSNQPQHFGDGTRLSIL.

On this clonotype itself: Because the CDR3 is missing its conserved closing phenylalanine or tryptophan, this is likely a read error. It is unclear where the CDR3 begins or ends on the DNA, so no DNA is shown, and the CDR3 is as TCRdb lists it. The rearrangement uses TRBV5-1 and TRBJ2-7; the table's D call, TRBD2, was not checked against the DNA. Including both end residues, the CDR3 is 9 amino acids long. Germline CDR1 reads SGHRS; CDR2 reads YFSETQ. CDR3 region: CASSRSLSG.

This clonotype was seen ten or more times. V gene TRBV29-1 combines with J gene TRBJ1-1, with a possible D match to TRBD1 (6 bases). Germline V gene lookup returns CDR1 SQVTM and CDR2 ANQGSEA. V lost 5 bases and J lost 4, with 11 bases in between. This CDR3 has 12 residues. In DNA form, the CDR3 reads TGCAGCGTTAAGGGGGATTCCACTGAAGCTTTCTTT. Translated: CSVKGDSTEAFF.

The chain links TRBV7-8 to TRBJ2-2; D call uncertain. The V gene's germline CDR1 is SGHVS and CDR2 FQNEAQ. Between the trimmed V and J ends, which lost 5 bases and 1 base, there was a span of 14 bases. The CDR3 consists of 16 residues. The chain's CDR3 is CASSLSPGMNTGELFF. Written as DNA, the CDR3 is TGTGCCAGCAGCCTAAGTCCGGGTATGAACACCGGGGAGCTGTTTTTT.

This clonotype was picked up many times. The CDR3 reads CASKARGTEAFF. The CDR3 DNA reads as TGCGCCAGCAAAGCCAGGGGCACTGAAGCTTTCTTT. J is TRBJ1-1 and V is TRBV10-1; TRBD1 might be the D (6 bases). Germline V gene sequence: CDR1 WNHNN, CDR2 SYGVQD (reference sequence). V dropped 7 bases and J dropped 4 bases, with 10 bases sitting between them. This CDR3 has 12 amino acids.

This clonotype was seen only a few times. The J gene is TRBJ1-1, the V gene TRBV9, with D possibly TRBD1 on 6 matching bases. Germline-derived CDR1 and CDR2 are SGDLS and YYNGEE. V gave up 3 bases and J gave up 7 bases, with 19 bases separating them. The CDR3 is 15 residues long. CDR3 sequence: CASSAYQGPGNEAFF. CDR3 coding DNA: TGTGCCAGCAGCGCTTATCAGGGGCCTGGTAATGAAGCTTTCTTT.

The chain employs TRBV20-1 and TRBJ1-3; maybe TRBD1 (6 bases). V was pared by 5 bases and J by 1 base, with 12 bases between. The CDR3 sequence is 14 residues long. Germline V lookup: CDR1 DFQATT, CDR2 SNEGSKA (reference sequence). The CDR3 sequence is CSASTGSSGNTIYF. The CDR3 DNA sequence: TGCAGTGCTTCCACAGGGTCATCTGGAAACACCATATATTTT.

A few counts support this clonotype. V usage is TRBV4-3 and J usage is TRBJ2-7, with no clear D. V was shortened by 1 base and J by 2 bases, with 15 bases between the two germline ends. This CDR3 contains 16 residues. Looked up from germline, CDR1 is LGHNA and CDR2 is YSLEER. CDR3 nucleotides: TGCGCCAGCAGCCAAGGTAGAGAACAGCATGCCTACGAGCAGTACTTC. Its translation: CASSQGREQHAYEQYF.

On this clonotype: One junction end disagrees with the germline gene, perhaps due to a read error. The chain employs TRBV7-2 and TRBJ1-2, with D unclear. Germline CDR1 and CDR2: SGHTA and FQGNSA. There are 14 residues in the CDR3. The CDR3 protein is CASSQAGNTYGYTF. The CDR3 DNA follows: TGCGCCAGCAGCCAAGCCGGGAATACCTACGGCTACACCTTC.

The CDR3 coding sequence is TGTGCCAGCAGCGTAGGGCCCAGTCTTAGCGGATACTGCGAGCAGTACTTC. Translated: CASSVGPSLSGYCEQYF. The chain employs TRBV9 and TRBJ2-7; D possibly corresponds to TRBD2 (6 bases). The CDR3 is 17 amino acids. Trimming pared 0 bases from V and 6 bases from J, leaving 22 bases between. Germline V gene data show CDR1 as SGDLS and CDR2 as YYNGEE. Together with reference TRBV9 and TRBJ2-7, the CDR3 gives the full variable domain: DSGVTQTPKHLITATGQRVTLRCSPRSGDLSVYWYQQSLDQGLQFLIQYYNGEERAKGNILERFSAQQFPDLHSELNLSSLELGDSALYFCASSVGPSLSGYCEQYFGPGTRLTVT.

This clonotype was detected a few times. This CDR3 is CASSEHPQETQYF. The CDR3, as DNA: TGTGCCAGCTCAGAACATCCGCAAGAGACCCAGTACTTC. This chain joins TRBV10-3 and TRBJ2-5; D remains unclear. The germline V and J ends were trimmed by 10 bases and 2 bases, with 14 bases remaining between them. Germline loops: CDR1 ENHRY, CDR2 SYGVKD. CDR3 length: 13 amino acids.

This clonotype showed up just once. The J gene is TRBJ2-7, the V gene TRBV29-1, with D tentatively TRBD1 or TRBD2 (7 bases each). Germline values: CDR1 SQVTM, CDR2 ANQGSEA. This CDR3 is built from 12 residues. The V end was cut by 6 bases, the J end by 10 bases, with 19 bases between. The CDR3: CSVAGEGARQYF. For the CDR3, the DNA is TGCAGCGTCGCGGGAGAGGGGGCCAGACAGTACTTC.

The table lists this clonotype with many counts. The rearrangement links TRBV5-1 to TRBJ1-1; D is ambiguous. Trimming stripped 0 bases from V and 8 bases from J, with 5 bases between. Germline V gene lookup returns CDR1 SGHRS and CDR2 YFSETQ. This CDR3 spans 11 amino acids. The CDR3 DNA is TGCGCCAGCAGCTTGGCAGAAGAAGCTTTCTTT. Translation gives CASSLAEEAFF.

The chain couples TRBV7-9 to TRBJ1-1; D ambiguous. Trimming stripped 5 bases from V and 3 bases from J, with 13 bases between. There are 14 residues in the CDR3. Germline V gene lookup returns CDR1 SEHNR and CDR2 FQNEAQ (reference sequence). The CDR3 nucleotides are TGTGCCAGCAGCCAAGATGGCCTGGACACTGAAGCTTTCTTT. Its protein is CASSQDGLDTEAFF.

The chain combines TRBV11-3 with TRBJ1-1; D might be TRBD1 (5 bases). The germline V and J ends were trimmed by 0 bases and 7 bases, with 9 bases remaining between them. The CDR3 has 13 amino acids. Germline values: CDR1 SGHNT, CDR2 YENEEA. In nucleotides, the CDR3 is TGTGCCAGCAGCTTAGATGACGACAGTGAAGCTTTCTTT. This gives the protein CASSLDDDSEAFF.

This clonotype was observed many times. V gene TRBV7-2 combines with J gene TRBJ1-1; no clear D. This CDR3 has 12 residues. Germline V gene lookup returns CDR1 SGHTA and CDR2 FQGNSA. Trimming pared 6 bases from V and 3 bases from J, leaving 8 bases between. The chain's CDR3 is CASSFRDTEAFF. CDR3 in DNA: TGTGCCAGCAGTTTCCGGGACACTGAAGCTTTCTTT.

The gene calls are TRBV20-1 and TRBJ2-7; maybe TRBD1 (6 bases). Per the germline V gene, CDR1 is DFQATT and CDR2 is SNEGSKA (reference sequence). CDR3 length equals 13 residues. The V end lost 6 bases, the J end lost 2 bases, and 14 bases lay between the germline ends. DNA of the CDR3: TGCAGTGCCAAATTACAGGGAACCTACGAGCAGTACTTC. This encodes CSAKLQGTYEQYF.